This entry lists 10 T cell receptor beta chains sequenced from one sample in a study of long-term antiretroviral therapy in people with HIV. At survey level, the immunoSEQ assay was run in its v3.0 version. Assay used: immunoSEQ multiplex PCR; TCRdb lists only in-frame clones, some missing. The profile shows tens of thousands of clones, 90% to 95% of them singletons. The sequencing used unsorted PBMCs, collected 3.7 years after starting antiretroviral therapy. The receptors here all came from a woman aged 50 to 60 with HIV.

Written as DNA, the CDR3 is TGTGCCAGTTCCGACCACAGGGATCAGCCCCAGCATTTT. This sequence encodes CASSDHRDQPQHF. The V and J genes are TRBV19 and TRBJ1-5; tentative D call: TRBD1 (6 bases). The V gene's germline CDR1 is LNHDA and CDR2 SQIVND (reference sequence). The V gene lost 8 bases and the J gene lost 5 bases, with 13 bases spanning the gap. The CDR3 consists of 13 residues. Variable domain in full (rest from reference TRBV19 and TRBJ1-5): DGGITQSPKYLFRKEGQNVTLSCEQNLNHDAMYWYRQDPGQGLRLIYYSQIVNDFQKGDIAEGYSVSREKKESFPLTVTSAQKNPTAFYLCASSDHRDQPQHFGDGTRLSIL.

This clone was counted between two and nine times. This chain uses TRBV6-5 with TRBJ2-7; a possible D gene is TRBD1 (6 bases). Germline V gives CDR1 MNHEY, CDR2 SVGAGI. This CDR3 contains 15 residues. The V gene lost 5 bases and the J gene lost 5 bases, with 19 bases spanning the gap. Written as DNA, the CDR3 is TGTGCCAGCAGTCTCCTCGGGACACCTAGCCACGAGCAGTACTTC. Its protein is CASSLLGTPSHEQYF.

This chain uses TRBV4-1 with TRBJ2-1; 10 bases align to TRBD1. CDR3 length: 15 residues. Germline V gives CDR1 MGHRA, CDR2 YSYEKL. V dropped 0 bases and J dropped 4; count of bases not matched to a gene: 0. The CDR3, as DNA: TGCGCCAGCAGCCAAGAGGGACAGGGGTACAATGAGCAGTTCTTC. Amino acids: CASSQEGQGYNEQFF.

This clone was detected only once. The chain links TRBV5-1 to TRBJ2-3; unclear D gene. The germline CDR1 and CDR2 sequences are SGHRS and YFSETQ. The CDR3 loop spans 12 amino acids. Trimming shortened V by 7 bases and J by 4 bases, and 10 bases separated the two germline ends. In DNA, the CDR3 is TGCGCCAGCTTTCTCGGGCCAGATACGCAGTATTTT. The encoded protein is CASFLGPDTQYF.

The J gene is TRBJ1-2, the V gene TRBV6-1; no definite D call. V gave up 2 bases and J gave up 2 bases, with 12 bases separating them. Germline V gives CDR1 MNHNS, CDR2 SASEGT. This CDR3 is built from 15 residues. In DNA, the CDR3 is TGTGCCAGCAGTGAATATATTTGGAGCAACTATGGCTACACCTTC. This encodes CASSEYIWSNYGYTF.

The J gene is TRBJ1-6, the V gene TRBV19, with a possible D match to TRBD1 (6 bases). V lost 3 bases to trimming and J lost 7 bases, with 13 bases between them. Germline assignment: CDR1 LNHDA and CDR2 SQIVND (reference sequence). The CDR3 spans 15 residues. The CDR3 is CASSILEGGNSPLHF. DNA for the CDR3: TGTGCCAGTAGTATCCTCGAGGGGGGGAATTCACCCCTCCACTTT.

The chain links TRBV21-1 to TRBJ2-7; the D call of TRBD2 is as the table states it, not checked on the DNA. TRBV21-1 is annotated as a pseudogene. The CDR3 has 13 amino acids. CDR3 protein: CASSTGRSYEQYF. The CDR3 region has the DNA TGTGCCAGCAGCACTGGGAGGTCCTACGAGCAGTACTTC.

This clone showed up just once. This sequence joins TRBV7-9 and TRBJ1-6; no clear D gene. The CDR3 has 12 amino acids. The ends were cut back, 4 bases at V and 13 bases at J, with 11 bases in the middle. The germline gives CDR1 SEHNR, CDR2 FQNEAQ (reference sequence). The DNA of the CDR3 is TGTGCCAGCAGCTACTCCGGGAGCCCCCTCCACTTT. Translation gives CASSYSGSPLHF.

The chain is built from TRBV6-5 and TRBJ2-3, with D maybe TRBD1 (6 bases). The germline V gene has CDR1 MNHEY and CDR2 SVGAGI. The CDR3 runs to 16 residues. V lost 0 bases to trimming and J lost 0 bases, with 10 bases between them. CDR3 protein: CASSYSSDRSTDTQYF. CDR3 bases: TGTGCCAGCAGTTACTCGTCGGACAGAAGCACAGATACGCAGTATTTT.

This chain connects TRBV7-8 to TRBJ1-1; possibly TRBD1 for D (5 bases). CDR1 is SGHVS, CDR2 FQNEAQ, per germline. CDR3 size: 14 residues. Between the trimmed V and J ends, which lost 5 bases and 1 base, there was a span of 11 bases. The CDR3 coding sequence is TGTGCCAGCAGCCGTCGGGGGACGAACACTGAAGCTTTCTTT. Translated, it gives CASSRRGTNTEAFF.